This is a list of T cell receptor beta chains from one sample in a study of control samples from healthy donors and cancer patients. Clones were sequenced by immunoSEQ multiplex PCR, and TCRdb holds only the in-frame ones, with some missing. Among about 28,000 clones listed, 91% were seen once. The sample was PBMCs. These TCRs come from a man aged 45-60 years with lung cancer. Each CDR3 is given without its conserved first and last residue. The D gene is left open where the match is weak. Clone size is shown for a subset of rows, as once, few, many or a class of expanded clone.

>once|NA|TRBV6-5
ASSPGWNTEAF
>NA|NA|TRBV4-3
ASSQGSPTSPYEQY
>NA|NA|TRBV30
ATSQGNTEAF
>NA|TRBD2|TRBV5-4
ASSPKAGGAGAKNIQY
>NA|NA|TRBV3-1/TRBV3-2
ASSQADKAVKGQPNTEAF
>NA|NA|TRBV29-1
SASVGGNPTGELF
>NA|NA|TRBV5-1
ASSLGHAQETQY
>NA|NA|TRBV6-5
ASSYSEGLGEQY
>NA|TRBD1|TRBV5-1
ASSFGDRGSSYEQY
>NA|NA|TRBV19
ASLQNTEAF
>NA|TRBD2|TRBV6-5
ASRPGGFRTDTQY
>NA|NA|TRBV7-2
ASSLAREDGYT
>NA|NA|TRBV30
AWSQGTDTEAF
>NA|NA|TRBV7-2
ASQYDAEHSYEQY
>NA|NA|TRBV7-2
ASSPLGRDTGELF
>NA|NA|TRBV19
ASSPSWGVQPQH
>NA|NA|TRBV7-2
ASSLEVSRTALPYEQY
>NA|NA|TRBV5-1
ASSLAGGTIYEQY
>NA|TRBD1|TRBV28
ASSFQTGGSDTQY
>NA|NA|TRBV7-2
ASSLAGAGNPYEQY
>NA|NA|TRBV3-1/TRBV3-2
ASSQGGGIYNEQF
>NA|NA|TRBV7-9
ASSYREGYGYT
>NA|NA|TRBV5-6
ATLKGTNTDTQY
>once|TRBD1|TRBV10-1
ASSPGGLGETQY
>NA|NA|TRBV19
ASSVLNTEAF
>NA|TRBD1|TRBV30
AWDPGTGNSPLH
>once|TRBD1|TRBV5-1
ASSRAGTGENTQY
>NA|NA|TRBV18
ASSPGRGGSTYEQY
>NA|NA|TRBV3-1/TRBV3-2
ASSPGSQDNEQF
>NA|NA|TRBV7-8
ASSPGPGETQY
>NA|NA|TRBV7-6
ASSLTRSYEQY
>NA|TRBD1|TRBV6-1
ASSESTGGYGEQY
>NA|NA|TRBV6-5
AGRGGPGGTEAF
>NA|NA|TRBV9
ASSVALVPGNTIY
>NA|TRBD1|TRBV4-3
ASSQGPGQTSYEQY
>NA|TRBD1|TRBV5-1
ASRSDVTGQGVNEQF
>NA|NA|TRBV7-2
ASSFGTPNTGELF
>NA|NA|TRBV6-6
ASSYGRNTEAF
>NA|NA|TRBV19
ASSILQGEQY
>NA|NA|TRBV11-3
ASSLDGGVARYNEQF
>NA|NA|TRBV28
ASSLWRLATFNEQF
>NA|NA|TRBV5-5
ASSRSGSETQY
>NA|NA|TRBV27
ASRPAGGLGTGELF
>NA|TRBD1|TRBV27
ASSRISRGEKLF
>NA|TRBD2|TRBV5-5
ASSLQAEAGGPFSTDTQY
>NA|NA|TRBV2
ASSTRELHIQY
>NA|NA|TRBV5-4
ASSYQGTANYGYT
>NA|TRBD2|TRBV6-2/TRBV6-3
ASSRDYSGGAGTDTQY
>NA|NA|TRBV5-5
ASSLPGHNYEQY
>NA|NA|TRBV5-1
ASSFAADGDNSPLH
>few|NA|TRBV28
ASSSPVEGNEQF
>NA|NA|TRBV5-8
ASSLVVGGQGDYNEQF
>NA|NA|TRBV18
ASSPVALMATNEKLF
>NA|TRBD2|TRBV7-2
ASSLASGGGFLF
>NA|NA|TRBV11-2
ASSLDRGAGAF
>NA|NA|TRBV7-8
ASSLRPAYTGELF
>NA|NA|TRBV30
AWSVVGFVNIQY